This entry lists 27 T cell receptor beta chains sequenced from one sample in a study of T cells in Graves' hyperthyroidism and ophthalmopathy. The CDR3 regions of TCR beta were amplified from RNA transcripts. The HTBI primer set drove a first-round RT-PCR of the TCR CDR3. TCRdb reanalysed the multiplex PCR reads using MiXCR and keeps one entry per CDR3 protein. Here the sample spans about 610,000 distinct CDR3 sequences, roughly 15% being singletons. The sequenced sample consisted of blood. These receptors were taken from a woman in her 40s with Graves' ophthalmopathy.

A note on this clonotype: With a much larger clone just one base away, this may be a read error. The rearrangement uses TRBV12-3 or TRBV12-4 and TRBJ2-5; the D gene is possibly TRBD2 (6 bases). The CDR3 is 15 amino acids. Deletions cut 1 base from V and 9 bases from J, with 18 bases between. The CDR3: CASSLETIFGEAQYF. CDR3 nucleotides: TGTGCCAGCAGTTTAGAAACAATATTTGGGGAGGCCCAGTACTTC.

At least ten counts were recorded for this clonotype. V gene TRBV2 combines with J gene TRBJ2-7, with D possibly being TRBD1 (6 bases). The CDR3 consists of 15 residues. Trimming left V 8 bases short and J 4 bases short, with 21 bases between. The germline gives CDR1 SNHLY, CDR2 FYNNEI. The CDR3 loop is CASEGQHRGAYEQYF. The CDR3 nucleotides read TGTGCCAGCGAAGGACAGCACCGGGGTGCATACGAGCAGTACTTC.

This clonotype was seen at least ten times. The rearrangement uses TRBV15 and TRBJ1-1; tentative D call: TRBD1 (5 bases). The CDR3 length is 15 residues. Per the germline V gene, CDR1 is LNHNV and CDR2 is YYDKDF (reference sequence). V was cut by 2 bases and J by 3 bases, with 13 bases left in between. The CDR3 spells CATSRTGGGDTEAFF. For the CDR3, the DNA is TGTGCCACCAGCAGAACCGGCGGGGGGGACACTGAAGCTTTCTTT.

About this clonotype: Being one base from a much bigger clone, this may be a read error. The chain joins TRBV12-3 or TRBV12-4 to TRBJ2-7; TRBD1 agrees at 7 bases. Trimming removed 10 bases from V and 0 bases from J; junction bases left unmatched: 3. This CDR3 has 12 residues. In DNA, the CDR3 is TGTGCCACCGGACAGGACTCCTACGAGCAGTACTTC. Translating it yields CATGQDSYEQYF.

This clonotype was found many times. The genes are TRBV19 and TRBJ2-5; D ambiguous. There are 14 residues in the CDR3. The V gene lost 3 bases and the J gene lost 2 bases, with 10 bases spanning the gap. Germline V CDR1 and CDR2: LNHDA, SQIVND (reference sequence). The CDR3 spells CASSMSSSQETQYF. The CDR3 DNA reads TGTGCCAGTAGTATGTCGAGTTCACAAGAGACCCAGTACTTC.

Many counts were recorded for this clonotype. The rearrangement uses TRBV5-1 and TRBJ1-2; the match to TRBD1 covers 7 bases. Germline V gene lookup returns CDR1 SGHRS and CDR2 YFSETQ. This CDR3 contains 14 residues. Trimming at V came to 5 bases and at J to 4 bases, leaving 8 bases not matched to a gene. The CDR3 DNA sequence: TGCGCCAGCAGGGATGGGACAGCTCTCTATGGCTACACCTTC. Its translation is CASRDGTALYGYTF.

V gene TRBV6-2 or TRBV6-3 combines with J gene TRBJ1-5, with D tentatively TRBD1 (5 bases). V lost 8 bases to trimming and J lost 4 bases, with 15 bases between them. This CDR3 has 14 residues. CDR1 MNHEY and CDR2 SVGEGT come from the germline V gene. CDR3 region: CASGETGTNQPQHF. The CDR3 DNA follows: TGTGCCAGCGGGGAAACAGGTACAAATCAGCCCCAGCATTTT.

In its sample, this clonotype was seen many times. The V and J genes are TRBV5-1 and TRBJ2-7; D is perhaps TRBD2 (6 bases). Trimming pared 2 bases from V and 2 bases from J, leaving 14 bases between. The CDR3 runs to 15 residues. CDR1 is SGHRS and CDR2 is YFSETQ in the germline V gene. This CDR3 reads CASSFGRGGTYEQYF. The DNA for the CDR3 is TGCGCCAGCAGCTTTGGGCGTGGAGGGACCTACGAGCAGTACTTC.

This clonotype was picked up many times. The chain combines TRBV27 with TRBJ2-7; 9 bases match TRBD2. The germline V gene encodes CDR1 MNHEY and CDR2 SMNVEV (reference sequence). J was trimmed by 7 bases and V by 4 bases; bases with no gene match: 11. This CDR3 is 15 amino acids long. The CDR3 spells CASSWVAGALGEQYF. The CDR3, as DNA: TGTGCCAGCAGTTGGGTAGCGGGAGCTCTCGGGGAGCAGTACTTC.

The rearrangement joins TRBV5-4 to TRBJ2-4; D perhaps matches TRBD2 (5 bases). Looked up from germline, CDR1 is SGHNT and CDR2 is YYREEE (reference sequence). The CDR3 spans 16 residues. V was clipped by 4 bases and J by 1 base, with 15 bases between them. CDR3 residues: CASSPDFSEAKNIQYF. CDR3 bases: TGTGCCAGCAGCCCGGACTTCTCGGAGGCCAAAAACATTCAGTACTTC.

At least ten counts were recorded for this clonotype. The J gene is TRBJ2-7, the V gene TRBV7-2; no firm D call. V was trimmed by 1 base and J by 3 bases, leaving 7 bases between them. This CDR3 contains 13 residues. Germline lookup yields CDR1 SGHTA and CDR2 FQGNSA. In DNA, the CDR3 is TGTGCCAGCAGCTTAGGTGAACTCTACGAGCAGTACTTC. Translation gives CASSLGELYEQYF.

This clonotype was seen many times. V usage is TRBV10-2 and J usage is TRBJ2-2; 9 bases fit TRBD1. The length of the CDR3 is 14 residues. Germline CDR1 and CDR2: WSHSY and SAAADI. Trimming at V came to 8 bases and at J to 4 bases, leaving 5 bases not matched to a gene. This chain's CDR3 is CASGGQGGTGELFF. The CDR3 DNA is TGCGCCAGCGGGGGACAGGGAGGCACCGGGGAGCTGTTTTTT.

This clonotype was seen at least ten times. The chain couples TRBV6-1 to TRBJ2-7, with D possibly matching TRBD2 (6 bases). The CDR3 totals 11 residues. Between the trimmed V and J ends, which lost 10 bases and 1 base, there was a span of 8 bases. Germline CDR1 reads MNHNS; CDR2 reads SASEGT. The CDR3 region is CATRESYEQYF. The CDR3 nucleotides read TGTGCCACCCGGGAGTCCTACGAGCAGTACTTC.

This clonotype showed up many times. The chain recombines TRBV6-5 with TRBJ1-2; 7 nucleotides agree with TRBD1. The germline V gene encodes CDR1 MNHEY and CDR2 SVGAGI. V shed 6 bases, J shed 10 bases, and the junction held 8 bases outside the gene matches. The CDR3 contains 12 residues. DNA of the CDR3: TGTGCCAGCAGCAGGGGGGGCGCAGACTACACCTTC. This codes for CASSRGGADYTF.

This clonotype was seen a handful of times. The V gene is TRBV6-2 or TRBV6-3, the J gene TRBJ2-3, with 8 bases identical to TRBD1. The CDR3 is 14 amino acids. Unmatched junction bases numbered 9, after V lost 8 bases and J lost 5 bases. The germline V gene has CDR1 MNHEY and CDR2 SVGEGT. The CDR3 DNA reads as TGTGCCAGCTCCCGCAGGGGGCTCGGAGATACGCAGTATTTT. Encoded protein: CASSRRGLGDTQYF.

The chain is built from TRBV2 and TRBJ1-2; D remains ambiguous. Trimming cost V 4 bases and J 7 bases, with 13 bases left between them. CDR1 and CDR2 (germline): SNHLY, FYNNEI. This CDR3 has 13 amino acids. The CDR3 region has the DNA TGTGCCAGCAGTGTTAACATCAGGCGTGGCTACACCTTC. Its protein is CASSVNIRRGYTF.

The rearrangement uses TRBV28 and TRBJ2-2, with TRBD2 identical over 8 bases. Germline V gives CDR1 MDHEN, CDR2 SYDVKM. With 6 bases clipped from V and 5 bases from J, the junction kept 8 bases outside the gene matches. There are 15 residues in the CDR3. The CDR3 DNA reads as TGTGCCAGCAGGTTGACTAGCGCTTCTACCGGGGAGCTGTTTTTT. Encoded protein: CASRLTSASTGELFF.

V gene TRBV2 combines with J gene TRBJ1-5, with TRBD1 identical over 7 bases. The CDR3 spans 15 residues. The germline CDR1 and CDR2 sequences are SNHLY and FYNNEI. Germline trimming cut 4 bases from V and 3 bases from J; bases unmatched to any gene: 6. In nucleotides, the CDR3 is TGTGCCAGCAGTGGACAGGGAGGCCACAATCAGCCCCAGCATTTT. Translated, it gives CASSGQGGHNQPQHF.

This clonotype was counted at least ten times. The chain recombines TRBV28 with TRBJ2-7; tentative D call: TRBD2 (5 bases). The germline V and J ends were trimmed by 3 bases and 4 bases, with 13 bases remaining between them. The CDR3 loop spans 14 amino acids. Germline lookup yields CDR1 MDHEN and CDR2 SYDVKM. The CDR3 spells CASSFRRVSYEQYF. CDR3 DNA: TGTGCCAGCAGTTTTCGGCGGGTTAGTTACGAGCAGTACTTC. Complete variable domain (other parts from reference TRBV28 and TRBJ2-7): DVKVTQSSRYLVKRTGEKVFLECVQDMDHENMFWYRQDPGLGLRLIYFSYDVKMKEKGDIPEGYSVSREKKERFSLILESASTNQTSMYLCASSFRRVSYEQYFGPGTRLTVT.

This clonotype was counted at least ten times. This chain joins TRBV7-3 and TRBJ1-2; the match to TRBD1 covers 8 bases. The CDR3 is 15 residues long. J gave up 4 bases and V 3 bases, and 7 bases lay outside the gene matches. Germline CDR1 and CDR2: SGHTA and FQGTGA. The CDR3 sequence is CASSFQGQGGYGYTF. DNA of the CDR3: TGTGCCAGCAGCTTTCAAGGACAGGGAGGCTATGGCTACACCTTC.

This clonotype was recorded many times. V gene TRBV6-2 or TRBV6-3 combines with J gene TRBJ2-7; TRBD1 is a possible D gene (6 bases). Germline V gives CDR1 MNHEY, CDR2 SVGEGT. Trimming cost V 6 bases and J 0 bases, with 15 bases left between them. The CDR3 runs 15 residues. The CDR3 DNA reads TGTGCCAGCAGATCTCACAGGGCCTCCTCCTACGAGCAGTACTTC. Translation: CASRSHRASSYEQYF.

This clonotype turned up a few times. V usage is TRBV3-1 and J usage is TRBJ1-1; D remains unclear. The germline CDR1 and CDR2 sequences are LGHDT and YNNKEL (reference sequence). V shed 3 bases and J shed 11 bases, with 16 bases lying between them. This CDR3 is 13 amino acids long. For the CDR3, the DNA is TGTGCCAGCAGCCAGGGAGATGACGGGTTGGCTTTCTTT. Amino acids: CASSQGDDGLAFF.

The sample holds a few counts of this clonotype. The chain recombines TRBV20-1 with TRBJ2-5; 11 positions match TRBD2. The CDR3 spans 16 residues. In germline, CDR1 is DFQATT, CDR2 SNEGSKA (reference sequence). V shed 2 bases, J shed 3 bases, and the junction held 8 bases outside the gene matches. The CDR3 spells CSARKTPGLAEETQYF. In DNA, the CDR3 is TGCAGTGCTAGAAAAACGCCGGGACTAGCGGAAGAGACCCAGTACTTC.

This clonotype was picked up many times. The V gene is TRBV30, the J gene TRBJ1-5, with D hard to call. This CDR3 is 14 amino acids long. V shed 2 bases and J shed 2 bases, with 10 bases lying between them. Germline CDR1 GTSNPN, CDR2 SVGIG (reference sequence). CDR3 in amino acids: CAWSLGTGNQPQHF. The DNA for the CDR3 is TGTGCCTGGAGTTTAGGAACAGGCAATCAGCCCCAGCATTTT.

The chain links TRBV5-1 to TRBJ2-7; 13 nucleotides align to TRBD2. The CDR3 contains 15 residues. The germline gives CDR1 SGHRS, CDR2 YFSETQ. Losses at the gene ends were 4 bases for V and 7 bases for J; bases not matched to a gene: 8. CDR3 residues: CASSIGLAGAEEQYF. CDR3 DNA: TGCGCCAGCAGCATAGGACTAGCGGGAGCAGAAGAGCAGTACTTC.

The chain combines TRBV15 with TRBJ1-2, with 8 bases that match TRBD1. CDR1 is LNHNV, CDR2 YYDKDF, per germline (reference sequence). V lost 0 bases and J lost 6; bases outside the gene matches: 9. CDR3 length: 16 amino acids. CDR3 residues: CATSRDFETGAHGYTF. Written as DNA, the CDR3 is TGTGCCACCAGCAGAGATTTCGAGACAGGGGCGCATGGCTACACCTTC. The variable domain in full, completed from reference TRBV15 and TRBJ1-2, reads DAMVIQNPRYQVTQFGKPVTLSCSQTLNHNVMYWYQQKSSQAPKLLFHYYDKDFNNEADTPDNFQSRRPNTSFCFLDIRSPGLGDTAMYLCATSRDFETGAHGYTFGSGTRLTVV.

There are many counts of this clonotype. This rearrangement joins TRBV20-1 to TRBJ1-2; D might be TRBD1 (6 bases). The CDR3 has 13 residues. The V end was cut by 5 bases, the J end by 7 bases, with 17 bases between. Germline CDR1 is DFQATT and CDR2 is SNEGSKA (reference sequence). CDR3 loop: CSAGSLGGGGYTF. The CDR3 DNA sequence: TGCAGTGCTGGGAGTCTGGGGGGCGGTGGCTACACCTTC.